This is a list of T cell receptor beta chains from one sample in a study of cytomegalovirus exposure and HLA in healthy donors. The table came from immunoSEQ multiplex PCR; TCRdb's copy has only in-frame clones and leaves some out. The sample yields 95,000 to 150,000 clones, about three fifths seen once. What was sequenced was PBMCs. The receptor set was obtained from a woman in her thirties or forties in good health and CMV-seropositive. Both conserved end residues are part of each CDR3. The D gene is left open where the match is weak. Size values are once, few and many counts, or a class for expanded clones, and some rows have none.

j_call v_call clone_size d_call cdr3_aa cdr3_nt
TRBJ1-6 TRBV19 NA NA CASSSQGSPLHF TGTGCCAGTAGTTCTCAGGGTTCACCCCTCCACTTT
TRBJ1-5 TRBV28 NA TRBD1 CASSAGQGYNQPQHF TGTGCCAGCAGCGCTGGACAGGGGTACAATCAGCCCCAGCATTTT
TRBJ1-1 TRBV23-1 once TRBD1 CAGDRVYGRDTEAFF TGCGCCGGGGACAGGGTATATGGTAGGGACACTGAAGCTTTCTTT
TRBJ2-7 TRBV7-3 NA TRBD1 CASSRTGGGYEQYF TGTGCCAGCAGCCGGACAGGGGGAGGCTACGAGCAGTACTTC
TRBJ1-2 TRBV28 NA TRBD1 CASRGGQGTYGYTF TGTGCCAGCAGGGGGGGACAGGGGACCTATGGCTACACCTTC
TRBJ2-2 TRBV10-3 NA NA CAITPGGAPGELFF TGTGCCATTACCCCTGGGGGGGCTCCCGGGGAGCTGTTTTTT
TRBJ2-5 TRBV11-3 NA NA CASSPFQGETQYF TGTGCCAGCAGCCCGTTCCAGGGAGAGACCCAGTACTTC
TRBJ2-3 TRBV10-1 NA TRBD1 CASSRDREADTQYF TGCGCCAGCAGCCGGGACAGGGAAGCAGATACGCAGTATTTT
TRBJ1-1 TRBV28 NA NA CASSLLGKAGKGLSFF TGTGCCAGCAGTTTATTGGGGAAGGCAGGGAAGGGGCTATCTTTCTTT
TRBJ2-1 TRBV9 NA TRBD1 CASSHLGDSYNEQFF TGTGCCAGCAGCCACCTGGGGGACAGCTACAATGAGCAGTTCTTC
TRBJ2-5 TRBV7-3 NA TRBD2 CASSLRGGRAETQYF TGTGCCAGCAGCTTAAGAGGCGGGAGGGCAGAGACCCAGTACTTC
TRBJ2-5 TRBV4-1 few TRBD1 CASSQEWGQGGFGETQYF TGCGCCAGCAGCCAAGAGTGGGGACAGGGAGGTTTTGGAGAGACCCAGTACTTC
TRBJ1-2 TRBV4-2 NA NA CASSQAGEGPYGYTF TGTGCCAGCAGCCAAGCGGGGGAGGGTCCCTATGGCTACACCTTC
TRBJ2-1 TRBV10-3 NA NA CAISEQGHGQFF TGTGCCATCAGTGAGCAGGGACATGGGCAGTTCTTC
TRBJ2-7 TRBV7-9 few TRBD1 CASSLTGAYEQYF TGTGCCAGCAGCTTAACAGGGGCCTACGAGCAGTACTTC
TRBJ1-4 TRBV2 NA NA CASSDSSGGEKLFF TGTGCCAGCAGTGATTCGTCCGGTGGTGAAAAACTGTTTTTT
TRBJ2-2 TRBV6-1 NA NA CASSEERWGANTGELFF TGTGCCAGCAGTGAAGAGCGGTGGGGAGCGAACACCGGGGAGCTGTTTTTT
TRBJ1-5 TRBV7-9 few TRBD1 CASSSTGTDQPQHF TGTGCCAGCAGCTCGACAGGGACGGATCAGCCCCAGCATTTT
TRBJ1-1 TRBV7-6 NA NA CASSLYPDGGAEPFF TGTGCCAGCAGCTTATATCCCGACGGAGGAGCTGAACCTTTCTTT
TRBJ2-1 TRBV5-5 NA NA CASTSHLEAQFF TGTGCCAGCACCTCACACCTGGAGGCACAGTTCTTC
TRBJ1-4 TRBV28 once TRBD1 CASSPPRTGGLANEKLFF TGTGCCAGCAGTCCCCCCCGGACAGGGGGCTTAGCTAATGAAAAACTGTTTTTT
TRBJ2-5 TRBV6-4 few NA CASSPTGNQETQYF TGTGCCAGCAGTCCTACAGGGAACCAAGAGACCCAGTACTTC
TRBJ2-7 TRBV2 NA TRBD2 CASRPGTSDYEQYF TGTGCCAGCAGACCCGGGACTAGTGACTACGAGCAGTACTTC
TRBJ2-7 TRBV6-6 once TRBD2 CASKNHGGEGSYEQYF TGTGCCAGCAAAAATCACGGGGGGGAAGGTTCCTACGAGCAGTACTTC
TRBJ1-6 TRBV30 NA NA CAWSGGPRDSPLHF TGTGCCTGGAGTGGGGGCCCGCGAGATTCACCCCTCCACTTT
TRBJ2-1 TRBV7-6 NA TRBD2 CASSPAGLAGERPYEQFF TGTGCCAGCAGCCCTGCCGGACTAGCGGGGGAGAGGCCATATGAGCAGTTCTTC
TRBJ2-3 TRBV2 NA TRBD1 CASSRTGYTDTQYF TGTGCCAGCAGTCGGACAGGGTACACAGATACGCAGTATTTT
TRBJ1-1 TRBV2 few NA CASQGGSPEAFF TGTGCCAGCCAAGGGGGTTCCCCTGAAGCTTTCTTT
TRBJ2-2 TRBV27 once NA CASSFSRPPGDTGELFF TGTGCCAGCAGTTTCAGTAGGCCCCCGGGAGACACCGGGGAGCTGTTTTTT
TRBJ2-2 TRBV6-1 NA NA CASSELGGGVGELFF TGTGCCAGCAGTGAATTGGGGGGGGGCGTCGGGGAGCTGTTTTTT
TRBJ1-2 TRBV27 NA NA CASSSQTVAGHYGYTF TGTGCCAGCAGTTCCCAGACAGTGGCGGGGCACTATGGCTACACCTTC
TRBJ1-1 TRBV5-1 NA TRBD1 CASSLDRGNTEAFF TGCGCCAGCAGCTTGGACAGGGGTAACACTGAAGCTTTCTTT
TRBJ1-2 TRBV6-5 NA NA CASSYAGNLTF TGTGCCAGCAGTTACGCGGGGAACCTCACCTTC
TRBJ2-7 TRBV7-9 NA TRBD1 CASSFPEQGLHEQYF TGTGCCAGCAGCTTCCCTGAACAGGGGTTGCACGAGCAGTACTTC
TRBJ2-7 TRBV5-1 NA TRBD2 CASSPLAGGTYEQYF TGCGCCAGCAGCCCGTTGGCGGGGGGCACCTACGAGCAGTACTTC
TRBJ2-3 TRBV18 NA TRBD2 CASSRGTSGADTQYF TGTGCCAGCTCACGGGGGACTAGCGGAGCAGATACGCAGTATTTT
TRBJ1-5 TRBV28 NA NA CASSLPRDTPITPQHF TGTGCCAGCAGTTTACCACGGGACACCCCGATCACGCCCCAGCATTTT
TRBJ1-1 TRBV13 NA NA CASSRTRLDGNTEAFF TGTGCCAGCAGCCGAACTCGTCTAGACGGGAACACTGAAGCTTTCTTT
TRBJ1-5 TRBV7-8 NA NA CASSPPGQFNQPQHF TGTGCCAGCAGCCCGCCCGGACAGTTCAATCAGCCCCAGCATTTT
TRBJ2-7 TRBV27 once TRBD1 CASSLLGTGEYYEQYF TGTGCCAGCAGTTTATTGGGGACAGGTGAATACTACGAGCAGTACTTC
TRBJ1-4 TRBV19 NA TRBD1 CASTGTGGGEKLFF TGTGCCAGCACCGGGACAGGTGGTGGGGAAAAACTGTTTTTT
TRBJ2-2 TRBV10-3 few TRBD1 CAISLGQDRITGELFF TGTGCCATCAGCCTCGGGCAGGACAGGATTACCGGGGAGCTGTTTTTT
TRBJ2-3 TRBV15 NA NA CATSGIQGTDTQYF TGTGCCACCAGCGGTATCCAGGGCACAGATACGCAGTATTTT
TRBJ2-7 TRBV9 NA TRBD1 CASSVAQGAYEQYF TGTGCCAGCAGCGTAGCTCAGGGGGCGTACGAGCAGTACTTC
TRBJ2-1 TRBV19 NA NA CASSIGRGNEQFF TGTGCCAGTAGTATAGGCAGGGGCAATGAGCAGTTCTTC
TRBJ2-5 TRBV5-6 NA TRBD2 CASSRLAVLSQTQYF TGTGCCAGCAGCCGACTAGCGGTGCTCTCTCAGACCCAGTACTTC
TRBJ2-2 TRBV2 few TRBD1 CASSADRVTGELFF TGTGCCAGCAGTGCGGACAGGGTAACCGGGGAGCTGTTTTTT
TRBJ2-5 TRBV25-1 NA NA CASSERWEQYF TGTGCCAGCAGTGAGCGTTGGGAGCAGTACTTC
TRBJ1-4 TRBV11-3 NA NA CASTLGQGDEKLFF TGTGCCAGCACCCTGGGGCAGGGTGACGAAAAACTGTTTTTT
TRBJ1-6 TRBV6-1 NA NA CASSDTGQRSPLHF TGTGCCAGCAGTGACACAGGGCAGCGCTCACCCCTCCACTTT
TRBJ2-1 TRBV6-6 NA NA CASRRDDSYNEQFF TGTGCCAGCAGGCGGGACGACTCCTACAATGAGCAGTTCTTC
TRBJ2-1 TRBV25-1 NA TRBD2 CASSASRGGSYNEQFF TGTGCCAGCAGTGCCAGCCGGGGGGGTAGCTACAATGAGCAGTTCTTC
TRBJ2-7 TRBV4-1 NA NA CASSYDRDYEQYF TGCGCCAGCAGTTACGACAGAGACTACGAGCAGTACTTC
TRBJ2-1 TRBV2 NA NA CASSEARLPYNEQFF TGTGCCAGCAGTGAAGCGCGTCTACCTTACAATGAGCAGTTCTTC